What follows is one T cell receptor (beta chain) and its context. Its antigen is unknown. Authors' methods: There were no quality scores in the junction-only immunoSEQ sequences, so filtering differed. The data were produced by immunoSEQ multiplex PCR, yet TCRdb's version contains in-frame clones alone and is incomplete. The DNA was the basis for D and trimming; V, J and clone size are from that table. The repertoire holds over a million clones, with approximately 72% as singletons. This sample is drawn from a study of shared clonotypes between healthy human individuals. Overall study findings and caveats: The generation probabilities recorded for non-shared clonotypes fell below those of clonotypes shared by all four donors.

The CDR3 has 16 amino acids. V was clipped by 1 base and J by 2 bases; unmatched bases: 8. Germline lookup yields CDR1 SGHVS and CDR2 FQNEAQ. Sequencing input: memory CD4+ T cells sorted from blood. Subset meaning: CD45RA-negative fraction. The source is a young man in good health. The V call is TRBV7-8, the J call TRBJ2-7; 7 positions agree with TRBD2. The DNA for the CDR3 is TGTGCCAGCAGCTTAGTCCCTAGCGGATCTACCTACGAGCAGTACTTC. It translates to CASSLVPSGSTYEQYF.